Given below is one T cell receptor (beta chain) in context. Its antigen is as yet unknown. The Oncomine TCR Beta short-read assay was what sequenced the DNA obtained from cultured CD4+ T cells. TCRdb re-called the PCR reads with MiXCR, one entry per CDR3 protein. Here the sample spans about 26,000 distinct CDR3 sequences, roughly 52% being singletons. This sample was taken from a study of vaccination and CD4 T cells after COVID-19. Overall study context: Sampling post-COVID took place a median around 91 days after diagnosis (range 35 to 161).

This sample's treatment: roughly 11-day PBMC culture with coronavirus spike peptide pools or control peptides (ViraFEST assay). Antigen-specific T cells were expanded with peptide pools by ViraFEST, and TCRs were then sequenced. IL-2 at around 10 IU/ml and peptide pools at about 9.5 ug/ml were added to PBMCs cultured at around 2 million per well. Sample: CD4+ T cells from blood, cultured in vitro, taken before SARS-CoV-2 vaccination. This clonotype originated in a human donor who received a COVID-19 vaccine.

The CDR3 nucleotides are TGTGCCAGTAGTATACGGGGCCTGAACACTGAAGCTTTCTTT. Translation gives CASSIRGLNTEAFF. The chain has TRBV19 and TRBJ1-1, with D perhaps TRBD1 (5 bases). The germline V gene encodes CDR1 LNHDA and CDR2 SQIVND (reference sequence). V shed 2 bases and J shed 0 bases, with 7 bases lying between them. The CDR3 length is 14 residues.